Listed here are 9 T cell receptor beta chains from one sample, sequenced in a study of blood T cell repertoires in COVID-19. Sequencing used immunoSEQ multiplex PCR; TCRdb keeps in-frame clones, though not all of them. The sample contains about 68,000 clones, approximately 85% of which appear only once. Sequencing was carried out using peripheral blood. The source of these receptors is a man aged 50-59 years with acute or convalescent COVID-19.

This clone was recorded once. This sequence joins TRBV6-5 and TRBJ1-1, with TRBD1 identical over 8 bases. The CDR3 sequence is 14 residues long. J lost 1 base, V lost 7 bases, and 5 bases had no gene match. Germline loops: CDR1 MNHEY, CDR2 SVGAGI. The CDR3 nucleotides read TGTGCCAGCAAAGGGACAGGATGGAACACTGAAGCTTTCTTT. It is translated as CASKGTGWNTEAFF.

This chain links TRBV24-1 with TRBJ1-2; 7 bases map to TRBD1. Germline values: CDR1 KGHDR, CDR2 SFDVKD. CDR3 length: 14 amino acids. The junction had 7 bases not matched to a gene; V was cut back by 4 bases and J by 6 bases. The CDR3 sequence: CATSELDRDHGYTF. In nucleotides, the CDR3 is TGTGCCACCAGTGAACTCGACAGGGACCATGGCTACACCTTC.

V usage is TRBV11-2 and J usage is TRBJ2-1; 9 bases line up with TRBD2. Germline V gene lookup returns CDR1 SGHAT and CDR2 FQNNGV. CDR3 size: 19 residues. The V and J ends lost 1 base and 0 bases, in that order; junction bases with no gene match: 10. The CDR3 protein is CASSLAPSTSGLSYNEQFF. The CDR3 DNA is TGTGCCAGCAGCTTAGCTCCCTCGACTAGCGGCCTCTCCTACAATGAGCAGTTCTTC.

The chain links TRBV6-5 to TRBJ2-4; D might be TRBD1 (7 bases). The germline V and J ends were trimmed by 0 bases and 1 base, with 10 bases remaining between them. CDR3 length: 16 residues. Germline CDR1 and CDR2: MNHEY and SVGAGI. The CDR3 region has the DNA TGTGCCAGCAGTTACTCTCCAGGGGGGGCCAAAAACATTCAGTACTTC. This codes for CASSYSPGGAKNIQYF.

The V call is TRBV6-6, the J call TRBJ2-1; the match to TRBD2 covers 13 bases. This CDR3 region has 15 residues. The ends lost 4 bases at V and 10 bases at J; junction bases unmatched: 7. In germline, CDR1 is MNHNY, CDR2 SVGAGI (reference sequence). The CDR3 DNA is TGTGCCAGCAGTTCACTAGCGGGGGGGCAGGAGGAGCAGTTCTTC. As protein: CASSSLAGGQEEQFF.

The gene calls are TRBV6-5 and TRBJ2-1; a possible D gene is TRBD2 (5 bases). Looked up from germline, CDR1 is MNHEY and CDR2 is SVGAGI. The CDR3 length is 13 residues. Trimming shortened V by 7 bases and J by 5 bases, and 12 bases separated the two germline ends. CDR3 nucleotide sequence: TGTGCCAGCACGGGCTTCGGGGACAATGAGCAGTTCTTC. As protein: CASTGFGDNEQFF.

This clone is a singleton in its sample. The V gene is TRBV2, the J gene TRBJ2-2; TRBD1 is a possible D gene (5 bases). CDR3 length equals 15 residues. Germline assignment: CDR1 SNHLY and CDR2 FYNNEI. V was shortened by 5 bases and J by 5 bases, with 15 bases between the two germline ends. The CDR3 DNA is TGTGCCAGCAGTAAAGGGCTAAGGGGTACCGGGGAGCTGTTTTTT. Its translation is CASSKGLRGTGELFF.

The chain links TRBV6-1 to TRBJ2-1, with D perhaps TRBD1 (5 bases). The germline V and J ends were trimmed by 4 bases and 0 bases, with 13 bases remaining between them. The CDR3 extends over 16 amino acids. Germline CDR1 MNHNS, CDR2 SASEGT. CDR3 protein: CASSGKGIASYNEQFF. Here the CDR3 DNA reads TGTGCCAGCAGTGGGAAGGGGATAGCCTCCTACAATGAGCAGTTCTTC.

This clone was counted once. The gene calls are TRBV5-4 and TRBJ1-2; 7 bases line up with TRBD1. The CDR3 is made up of 15 amino acids. The germline V gene encodes CDR1 SGHNT and CDR2 YYREEE (reference sequence). V lost 5 bases, J lost 1 base, and 8 bases stayed unmatched. CDR3 sequence: CASRTGTAINYGYTF. The CDR3 nucleotides read TGTGCCAGCAGGACCGGGACAGCAATTAACTATGGCTACACCTTC.